This entry features one TCR beta chain sequence. The germline CDR1 and CDR2 sequences are SGHAT and FQNNGV. CDR3 length: 14 residues. V was clipped by 8 bases and J by 1 base, with 15 bases between them. The sample comes from a study of blood T cell repertoires in COVID-19. Whole-study context: The study drew acute and convalescent COVID-19 samples from the United States, Italy and Spain. T cells, B-cell-depleted T cells, or PBMCs provided the cDNA or gDNA that served as material.

Source study methods: How many nucleated cells were present was estimated from reference gene primer amplification. Only in-frame clones appear in the TCRdb table, and some are missing; sequencing was by immunoSEQ multiplex PCR. That table furnishes V, J and clone size, whereas the DNA furnished D and trimming. Of some 61,000 clones listed, about nine tenths are singletons. The sequenced material came from peripheral blood. This rearrangement joins TRBV11-2 to TRBJ2-7, with D possibly matching TRBD1 (5 bases). This TCR was recovered from a young man with acute or convalescent COVID-19. The CDR3 reads CASHPAGPSYEQYF. The CDR3 DNA reads as TGTGCCAGCCACCCAGCAGGGCCTTCCTACGAGCAGTACTTC.